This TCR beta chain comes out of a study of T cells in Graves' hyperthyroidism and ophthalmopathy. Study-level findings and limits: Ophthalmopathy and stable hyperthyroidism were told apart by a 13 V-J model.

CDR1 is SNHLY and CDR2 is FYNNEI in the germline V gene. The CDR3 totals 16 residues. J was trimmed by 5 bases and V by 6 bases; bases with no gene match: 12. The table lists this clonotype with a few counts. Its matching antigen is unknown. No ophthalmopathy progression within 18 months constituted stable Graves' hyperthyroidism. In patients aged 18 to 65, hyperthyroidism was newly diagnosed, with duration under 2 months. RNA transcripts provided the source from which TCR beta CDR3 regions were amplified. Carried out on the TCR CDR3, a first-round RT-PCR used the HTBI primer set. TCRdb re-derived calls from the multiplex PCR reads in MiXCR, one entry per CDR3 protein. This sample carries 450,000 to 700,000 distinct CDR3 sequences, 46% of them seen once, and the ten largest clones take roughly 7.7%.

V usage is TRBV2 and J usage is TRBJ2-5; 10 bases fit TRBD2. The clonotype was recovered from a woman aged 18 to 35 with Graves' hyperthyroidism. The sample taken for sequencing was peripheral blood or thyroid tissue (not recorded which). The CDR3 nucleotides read TGTGCCAGCAGCCATGGAGCGGGAGGGCCAGTGGAGACCCAGTACTTC. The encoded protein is CASSHGAGGPVETQYF.